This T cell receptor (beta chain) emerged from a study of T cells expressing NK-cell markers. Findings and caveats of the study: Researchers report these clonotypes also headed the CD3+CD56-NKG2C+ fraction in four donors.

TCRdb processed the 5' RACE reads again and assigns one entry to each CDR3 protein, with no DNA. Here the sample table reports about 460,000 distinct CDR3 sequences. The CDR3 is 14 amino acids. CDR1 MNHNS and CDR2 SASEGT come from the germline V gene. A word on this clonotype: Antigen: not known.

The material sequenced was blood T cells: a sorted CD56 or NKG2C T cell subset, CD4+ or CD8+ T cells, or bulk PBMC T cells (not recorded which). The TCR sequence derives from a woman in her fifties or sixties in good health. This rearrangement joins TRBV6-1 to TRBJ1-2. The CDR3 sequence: CASRVGTAKGGYTF.